These 22 T cell receptor beta chains were sequenced from one sample in a study of blood T cell repertoires in COVID-19. Profiling relied on immunoSEQ multiplex PCR, and the TCRdb table lists in-frame clones only, not all of them. The table records more than 95,000 clones, 82% of them present only once. Sequencing used peripheral blood. These receptors were taken from a man in his 70s with active or convalescent COVID-19.

Worth noting for this clone: A read error may account for a junction end that differs from germline. Additional DNA sequences in this sample encode the identical CDR3. The chain has TRBV9 and TRBJ2-7, with TRBD2 matching over 10 bases. CDR1 and CDR2 (germline): SGDLS, YYNGEE. This CDR3 is 15 amino acids long. The CDR3 sequence is CASSGGTSVTSEQYF. The CDR3 DNA reads TGTGCCAGCAGCGGGGGGACTAGCGTTACGTCGGAACAGTACTTT.

The rearrangement joins TRBV27 to TRBJ2-7; TRBD2 agrees at 10 bases. The CDR3 totals 17 residues. Looked up from germline, CDR1 is MNHEY and CDR2 is SMNVEV (reference sequence). Trimming removed 3 bases from V and 4 bases from J; junction bases left unmatched: 12. CDR3 bases: TGTGCCAGCAGTTTCTCGCTAACCGGGACTAGCGTGTACGAGCAGTACTTC. As protein: CASSFSLTGTSVYEQYF.

The genes are TRBV3-1 (or the pseudogene TRBV3-2) and TRBJ1-4, with a weak D call TRBD1 (6 bases). This CDR3 contains 14 residues. Trimming pared 4 bases from V and 4 bases from J, leaving 10 bases between. Germline V lookup: CDR1 LGHDT, CDR2 YNNKEL (reference sequence). CDR3 sequence reads: CASSPGHDNEKLFF. CDR3 nucleotide sequence: TGTGCCAGCAGCCCGGGACACGATAATGAAAAACTGTTTTTT.

This chain uses TRBV28 with TRBJ2-1; D gene uncertain. This CDR3 has 12 amino acids. CDR1 is MDHEN, CDR2 SYDVKM, per germline. V was pared by 6 bases and J by 10 bases, with 13 bases between. The DNA for the CDR3 is TGTGCCAGCAGCCCCCCTGCGACAGAGCAGTTCTTC. Protein sequence: CASSPPATEQFF.

V usage is TRBV19 and J usage is TRBJ2-3; TRBD2 agrees at 8 bases. V gave up 3 bases and J gave up 6 bases; unmatched junction bases: 8. From germline, CDR1 is LNHDA and CDR2 SQIVND (reference sequence). The CDR3 consists of 15 residues. The CDR3 DNA reads as TGTGCCAGTAGTATCTCAGCGGGGGTATGGGATACGCAGTATTTT. Translation gives CASSISAGVWDTQYF.

This clone was seen many times. V gene TRBV11-3 combines with J gene TRBJ2-1, with TRBD2 matching 7 bases. The CDR3 has 14 amino acids. Trimming at V came to 1 base and at J to 6 bases, leaving 3 bases not matched to a gene. Per germline, CDR1 SGHNT and CDR2 YENEEA. The CDR3 loop is CASSLGGSANEQFF. DNA for the CDR3: TGTGCCAGCAGCTTAGGCGGGAGTGCCAATGAGCAGTTCTTC.

The chain links TRBV19 to TRBJ2-5; TRBD2 aligns across 7 bases. V lost 3 bases, J lost 1 base, and 2 bases stayed unmatched. Germline-derived CDR1 and CDR2 are LNHDA and SQIVND (reference sequence). This CDR3 region has 14 residues. The CDR3 nucleotides read TGTGCCAGTAGTATGTCTAGCGGCCAAGAGACCCAGTACTTC. Amino acids: CASSMSSGQETQYF. Based on the CDR3 plus reference TRBV19 and TRBJ2-5, the full variable domain is DGGITQSPKYLFRKEGQNVTLSCEQNLNHDAMYWYRQDPGQGLRLIYYSQIVNDFQKGDIAEGYSVSREKKESFPLTVTSAQKNPTAFYLCASSMSSGQETQYFGPGTRLLVL.

V and J are TRBV6-5 and TRBJ1-3, with D hard to call. This CDR3 has 16 amino acids. Germline values: CDR1 MNHEY, CDR2 SVGAGI. V lost 0 bases to trimming and J lost 2 bases, with 11 bases between them. The CDR3 loop reads CASSYSAAFTGNTIYF. The CDR3 coding sequence is TGTGCCAGCAGTTACTCGGCGGCATTTACTGGAAACACCATATATTTT.

This clone was picked up a small number of times. The CDR3 DNA reads TGTGCCAGCAGTAAAGACAGGGGGCAAAGGATTGAAAAACTGTTTTTT. This translates into CASSKDRGQRIEKLFF. The chain employs TRBV28 and TRBJ1-4; 10 bases map to TRBD1. The V and J ends lost 5 bases and 7 bases, in that order; junction bases with no gene match: 10. The CDR3 consists of 16 residues. Germline values: CDR1 MDHEN, CDR2 SYDVKM. Variable domain in full (rest from reference TRBV28 and TRBJ1-4): DVKVTQSSRYLVKRTGEKVFLECVQDMDHENMFWYRQDPGLGLRLIYFSYDVKMKEKGDIPEGYSVSREKKERFSLILESASTNQTSMYLCASSKDRGQRIEKLFFGSGTQLSVL.

This chain links TRBV11-2 with TRBJ2-1; 9 positions match TRBD2. J lost 5 bases, V lost 7 bases, and 9 bases had no gene match. The CDR3 extends over 15 amino acids. CDR1 SGHAT and CDR2 FQNNGV come from the germline V gene. CDR3 sequence (DNA): TGTGCCAGCACCCTCCGGAGCGGGGGGAACAATGAGCAGTTCTTC. Its translation: CASTLRSGGNNEQFF.

This chain links TRBV5-8 with TRBJ1-4; no firm D call. Germline-derived CDR1 and CDR2 are SGHTS and YDEGEE. Deletions cut 4 bases from V and 7 bases from J, with 14 bases between. The CDR3 spans 14 residues. The CDR3 DNA reads as TGTGCCAGCAGCCCTAAAACGCCCCGTGAAAAACTGTTTTTT. The encoded protein is CASSPKTPREKLFF.

This clone was detected a few times. J is TRBJ1-3 and V is TRBV29-1; 10 nucleotides line up with TRBD1. Germline CDR1 SQVTM, CDR2 ANQGSEA. This CDR3 has 14 residues. V dropped 6 bases and J dropped 2; count of bases not matched to a gene: 4. The CDR3 sequence: CSVGQGGAGNTIYF. CDR3 nucleotide sequence: TGCAGCGTCGGACAGGGGGGTGCTGGAAACACCATATATTTT.

This sequence joins TRBV5-4 and TRBJ2-4; 7 bases are a match to TRBD2. This CDR3 is 17 amino acids long. V shed 4 bases and J 1 base; nucleotides not matched to a gene: 11. Germline lookup yields CDR1 SGHNT and CDR2 YYREEE (reference sequence). The CDR3 protein is CASSPGGGSVAKNIQYF. CDR3 DNA: TGTGCCAGCAGCCCCGGTGGCGGGAGTGTTGCCAAAAACATTCAGTACTTC.

This chain connects TRBV28 to TRBJ1-1; a weak D match, TRBD1 (5 bases). The CDR3 runs to 13 residues. The V gene lost 1 base and the J gene lost 11 bases, with 14 bases spanning the gap. CDR1 is MDHEN and CDR2 is SYDVKM in the germline V gene. In DNA, the CDR3 is TGTGCCAGCAGTTTATATAAGGGGCGGGATGCTTTCTTT. This sequence encodes CASSLYKGRDAFF.

The chain links TRBV11-3 to TRBJ1-2, with TRBD1 identical over 8 bases. V lost 1 base to trimming and J lost 4 bases; unmatched junction nucleotides: 14. The CDR3 is 18 amino acids. Per germline, CDR1 SGHNT and CDR2 YENEEA. CDR3 sequence reads: CASSLGIADRVIFYGYTF. The DNA for the CDR3 is TGTGCCAGCAGCTTAGGGATCGCGGACAGGGTGATTTTCTATGGCTACACCTTC.

The sample holds a few counts of this clone. CDR3 sequence reads: CASSQEDGRYGYTF. The CDR3 DNA reads TGTGCCAGCTCACAGGAGGACGGCCGCTATGGCTACACCTTC. The rearrangement uses TRBV18 and TRBJ1-2; D remains ambiguous. The CDR3 has 14 residues. The V gene's germline CDR1 is KGHSH and CDR2 LQKENI. V was pared by 4 bases and J by 4 bases, with 13 bases between.

The chain joins TRBV19 to TRBJ1-5; TRBD1 might be the D (5 bases). The CDR3 is made up of 15 amino acids. Between the trimmed V and J ends, which lost 1 base and 2 bases, there was a span of 9 bases. The germline gives CDR1 LNHDA, CDR2 SQIVND (reference sequence). The CDR3 DNA reads as TGTGCCAGTAGTATAGTGGGAGGGGGCAATCAGCCCCAGCATTTT. This encodes CASSIVGGGNQPQHF.

The chain combines TRBV5-1 with TRBJ2-3, with 8 bases identical to TRBD2. V trimming: 2 bases; J trimming: 5 bases; junction bases outside the gene matches: 7. The CDR3 has 15 amino acids. Per germline, CDR1 SGHRS and CDR2 YFSETQ. The chain's CDR3 is CASSLAGVAGDTQYF. In DNA form, the CDR3 reads TGCGCCAGCAGCTTAGCGGGAGTAGCAGGAGATACGCAGTATTTT.

This clone was observed a handful of times. The CDR3 region has the DNA TGTGCCAGCAGTAAACAGCGGGGACCCACAGATACGCAGTATTTT. Its protein is CASSKQRGPTDTQYF. This rearrangement joins TRBV7-8 to TRBJ2-3; 7 nucleotides match TRBD2. This CDR3 comprises 15 residues. Germline trimming cut 6 bases from V and 2 bases from J; bases unmatched to any gene: 8. Germline V gene sequence: CDR1 SGHVS, CDR2 FQNEAQ.

V and J are TRBV7-2 and TRBJ1-1, with D possibly matching TRBD1 (6 bases). Trimming shortened V by 4 bases and J by 3 bases, and 15 bases separated the two germline ends. The V gene's germline CDR1 is SGHTA and CDR2 FQGNSA. CDR3 size: 15 residues. The CDR3, as DNA: TGTGCCAGCAGCTCGAGGCGGGGGGCGTACACTGAAGCTTTCTTT. Protein sequence: CASSSRRGAYTEAFF.

This clone was seen a single time. DNA for the CDR3: TGTGCCAGCAGTTACTTGGCTAGCGGGAGAGACAATGAGCAGTTCTTC. It is translated as CASSYLASGRDNEQFF. The chain combines TRBV6-2 or TRBV6-3 with TRBJ2-1; the match to TRBD2 covers 10 bases. The CDR3 has 16 amino acids. Germline V gene lookup returns CDR1 MNHEY and CDR2 SVGEGT. The ends lost 1 base at V and 5 bases at J; junction bases unmatched: 5.

This clone turned up a few times. V gene TRBV9 combines with J gene TRBJ2-3, with 13 bases identical to TRBD2. J gave up 3 bases and V 4 bases, and 5 bases lay outside the gene matches. CDR1 and CDR2 (germline): SGDLS, YYNGEE. There are 16 residues in the CDR3. The CDR3 bases are TGTGCCAGCAGCCCGTCGACTAGCGGGAGGACAGATACGCAGTATTTT. Translation gives CASSPSTSGRTDTQYF.